The 2 T cell receptor beta chains in this list originate from one sample, sequenced in a study of patients and donors after allogeneic stem cell transplantation (dated by TCRdb to the early 2020s). The method behind the library was RT-PCR. The instrument given in TCRdb is NextSeq 550. Through fastp at Q25 and MiXCR, TCRdb rebuilt clones from the public reads, retaining in-frame beta chains. Every entry covers one CDR3 protein and lists the most common genes and DNA from its rows. Present in this sample are roughly 200,000 distinct CDR3 sequences, roughly 38% of which were seen just once. The top ten clonotypes cover about 9.9% of the sample. The specimen was blood, either unsorted or a sorted T cell fraction (not recorded which). These receptors all stem from a human donor who was either an allogeneic HSCT recipient or a stem cell or donor lymphocyte infusion donor (not recorded which). It is not recorded whose cells these are; they may come from a transplant donor.

This clonotype came up a few times. The V gene is TRBV11-2, the J gene TRBJ2-2; 7 bases agree with TRBD2. With V trimmed by 3 bases and J by 1 base, 2 bases remained unmatched. The germline V gene encodes CDR1 SGHAT and CDR2 FQNNGV. The CDR3 is 15 residues long. The CDR3 nucleotides are TGTGCCAGCAGCTTCGGCGGGGGGAACACCGGGGAGCTGTTTTTT. The encoded protein is CASSFGGGNTGELFF. Drawing the rest from reference TRBV11-2 and TRBJ2-2, the complete variable domain is EAGVAQSPRYKIIEKRQSVAFWCNPISGHATLYWYQQILGQGPKLLIQFQNNGVVDDSQLPKDRFSAERLKGVDSTLKIQPAKLEDSAVYLCASSFGGGNTGELFFGEGSRLTVL.

This clonotype has just a few counts. The chain employs TRBV3-1 and TRBJ1-2; D unresolved. V was pared by 2 bases and J by 13 bases, with 11 bases between. CDR1 is LGHDT and CDR2 is YNNKEL in the germline V gene (reference sequence). The CDR3 sequence is 11 residues long. The CDR3 DNA reads TGTGCCAGCAGCCAATCCAGAGCCCTCACCTTC. Amino acids: CASSQSRALTF.